This T cell receptor (beta chain) was captured by sequencing in a study of blood T cell repertoires in COVID-19. Study-level background: The cDNA or gDNA used as material had been derived from T cells, B-cell-depleted T cells, or PBMCs.

Germline values: CDR1 LNHDA, CDR2 SQIVND (reference sequence). The CDR3 covers 14 residues. Deletions cut 10 bases from V and 0 bases from J, with 13 bases between. Ages ranged from roughly 18 to 95 years, with residence in about 24 US areas. In the authors' methods: The authors estimated nucleated cell counts from reference gene primer amplification. TCRdb's table, derived via immunoSEQ multiplex PCR, lists solely in-frame clones and lacks some. The DNA gave D and trimming, while V, J and clone size come from that table. The repertoire holds over 200,000 clones, with about four fifths as singletons. Sequences were obtained from PBMCs or T cells enriched from blood (not recorded which). This chain joins TRBV19 and TRBJ1-5; maybe TRBD1 (6 bases). The receptor was isolated from a woman aged 45-65 years with acute COVID-19. CDR3 loop: CATQQGNSNQPQHF. The CDR3 DNA reads as TGTGCCACCCAACAGGGAAATAGCAATCAGCCCCAGCATTTT.